The source of this TCR beta chain is a study of OX40 agonist ivuxolimab in advanced cancers. For the study at large: Patients received ivuxolimab, an agonistic anti-OX40 (CD134) antibody. Therapy given before enrollment (anti-PD-1, anti-PD-L1 or anti-CTLA-4) was allowed, and roughly 42% had some.

Clones were read by immunoSEQ multiplex PCR, and TCRdb kept only the in-frame ones, dropping some. The top ten clones hold about 25% of a sample with 40,000 to 55,000 clones, 85% to 95% of them seen once. CDR3 length: 15 amino acids. V shed 11 bases, J shed 0 bases, and the junction held 10 bases outside the gene matches. CDR1 LNHDA and CDR2 SQIVND come from the germline V gene (reference sequence). The starting material was CD4+ or CD8+ T cells sorted from blood, obtained in a trial of the OX40 agonist ivuxolimab. The TCR was taken from an adult with an advanced solid tumor such as melanoma, head and neck, liver or kidney cancer. V gene TRBV19 combines with J gene TRBJ2-1, with 7 bases matching TRBD2. CDR3 protein: CACQRTGGSYNEQFF. The CDR3 DNA reads as TGTGCCTGCCAAAGGACGGGGGGCTCCTACAATGAGCAGTTCTTC.